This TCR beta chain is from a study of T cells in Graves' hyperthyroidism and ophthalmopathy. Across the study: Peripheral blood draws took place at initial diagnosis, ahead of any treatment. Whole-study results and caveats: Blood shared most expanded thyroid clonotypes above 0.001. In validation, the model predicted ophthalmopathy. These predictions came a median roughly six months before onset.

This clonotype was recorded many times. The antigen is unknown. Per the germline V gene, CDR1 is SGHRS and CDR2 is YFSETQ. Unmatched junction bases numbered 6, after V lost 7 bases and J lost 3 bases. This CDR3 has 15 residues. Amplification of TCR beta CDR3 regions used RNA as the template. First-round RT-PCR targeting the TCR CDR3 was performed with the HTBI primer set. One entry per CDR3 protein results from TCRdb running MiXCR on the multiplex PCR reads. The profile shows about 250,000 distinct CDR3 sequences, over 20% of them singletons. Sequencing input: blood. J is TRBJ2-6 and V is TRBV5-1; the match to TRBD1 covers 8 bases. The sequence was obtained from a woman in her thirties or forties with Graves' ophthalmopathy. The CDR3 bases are TGCGCCAGCTTCGGACAGGGTTATGGGGCCAACGTCCTGACTTTC. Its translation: CASFGQGYGANVLTF.